The 22 T cell receptor beta chains below all came from one sample that was sequenced in a study of sequential checkpoint blockade in melanoma. Treatment meaning: randomized to nivolumab then ipilimumab (arm A) or the reverse (arm B). Here immunoSEQ multiplex PCR was the method, and the copy in TCRdb shows in-frame clones only, minus some. Of about 32,000 clones in the sample, around 82% were seen once. The source material was CD8+ T cells sorted from blood (inferred from file names), sampled from a patient given nivolumab and ipilimumab in sequence. These receptors were obtained from a human donor with melanoma.

CDR3: CASSMWELGTEAFF. As DNA, the CDR3 is TGTGCCAGTAGTATGTGGGAGTTGGGGACTGAAGCTTTCTTT. J is TRBJ1-1 and V is TRBV19; D call uncertain. From germline, CDR1 is LNHDA and CDR2 SQIVND (reference sequence). The CDR3 loop spans 14 amino acids. Trimming took 3 bases from V and 5 from J, leaving 13 bases between them.

This sequence joins TRBV5-1 and TRBJ1-6, with 9 bases aligning to TRBD1. V was clipped by 4 bases and J by 7 bases; unmatched bases: 6. The germline CDR1 and CDR2 sequences are SGHRS and YFSETQ. This CDR3 contains 15 residues. The CDR3 here is CASSDEQGANSPLHF. The CDR3 DNA sequence: TGCGCCAGCAGCGACGAACAGGGGGCAAATTCACCCCTCCACTTT. The full variable domain, completed using reference TRBV5-1 and TRBJ1-6, is KAGVTQTPRYLIKTRGQQVTLSCSPISGHRSVSWYQQTPGQGLQFLFEYFSETQRNKGNFPGRFSGRQFSNSRSEMNVSTLELGDSALYLCASSDEQGANSPLHFGNGTRLTVT.

The chain links TRBV30 to TRBJ1-1; D unclear. This CDR3 has 14 amino acids. V was clipped by 2 bases and J by 0 bases, with 10 bases between them. Germline values: CDR1 GTSNPN, CDR2 SVGIG (reference sequence). The CDR3 coding sequence is TGTGCCTGGAGTCGTCCGGAGATGAACACTGAAGCTTTCTTT. This encodes CAWSRPEMNTEAFF.

This rearrangement joins TRBV2 to TRBJ1-5; D unresolved. The CDR3 is made up of 15 amino acids. The ends were cut back, 4 bases at V and 2 bases at J, with 12 bases in the middle. Germline V gene data show CDR1 as SNHLY and CDR2 as FYNNEI. The CDR3 DNA sequence: TGTGCCAGCAGTGGTCCGGGGATGGGCAATCAGCCCCAGCATTTT. Translating gives CASSGPGMGNQPQHF.

CDR3 sequence reads: CASSLEQGPEETQYF. DNA of the CDR3: TGTGCCAGTAGCCTTGAACAGGGACCCGAAGAGACCCAGTACTTC. This rearrangement joins TRBV19 to TRBJ2-5; weak D call: TRBD1 (6 bases). Trimming left V 6 bases short and J 3 bases short, with 17 bases between. The CDR3 runs to 15 residues. The germline V gene encodes CDR1 LNHDA and CDR2 SQIVND (reference sequence).

The genes are TRBV6-1 and TRBJ1-3; D is undetermined. Trimming left V 4 bases short and J 2 bases short, with 9 bases between. This CDR3 is 14 amino acids long. Germline-derived CDR1 and CDR2 are MNHNS and SASEGT. The chain's CDR3 is CASSGSAAGNTIYF. The CDR3 DNA is TGTGCCAGCAGTGGGTCGGCGGCTGGAAACACCATATATTTT.

Turning to this clone: It may be a read error: a sequence one base away is much more abundant. V and J are TRBV6-5 and TRBJ2-7, with 7 positions matching TRBD1. The CDR3 sequence is 13 residues long. Germline CDR1 and CDR2: MNHEY and SVGAGI. V gave up 7 bases and J gave up 0 bases; unmatched junction bases: 3. The CDR3: CASKRDSSYEQYF. The CDR3 coding sequence is TGTGCCAGCAAGAGGGACAGCTCCTACGAGCAGTACTTC.

This chain joins TRBV10-3 and TRBJ1-1; D perhaps matches TRBD1 (6 bases). Germline V gene sequence: CDR1 ENHRY, CDR2 SYGVKD. Trimming stripped 3 bases from V and 4 bases from J, with 12 bases between. This CDR3 is 14 amino acids long. CDR3 nucleotide sequence: TGTGCCATCAGTGATCGGCAGGGGCGCACTGAAGCTTTCTTT. Its translation is CAISDRQGRTEAFF.

The V gene is TRBV5-1, the J gene TRBJ2-3; the D gene is possibly TRBD1 (6 bases). The germline CDR1 and CDR2 sequences are SGHRS and YFSETQ. V gave up 0 bases and J gave up 4 bases, with 9 bases separating them. CDR3 length: 14 amino acids. CDR3 nucleotides: TGCGCCAGCAGCTTGGTCCGGACAGCAGATACGCAGTATTTT. Residues: CASSLVRTADTQYF.

The genes are TRBV7-9 and TRBJ2-5, with 10 bases matching TRBD2. Germline V lookup: CDR1 SEHNR, CDR2 FQNEAQ (reference sequence). This CDR3 comprises 15 residues. V lost 2 bases, J lost 5 bases, and 5 bases stayed unmatched. The CDR3 nucleotides read TGTGCCAGCAGCTTATCGGCTAGCGGGGGTGAGACCCAGTACTTC. Translated: CASSLSASGGETQYF.

V usage is TRBV27 and J usage is TRBJ2-7, with 10 nucleotides matching TRBD1. Trimming took 4 bases from V and 6 from J; bases not matched to a gene: 9. The germline V gene has CDR1 MNHEY and CDR2 SMNVEV (reference sequence). The CDR3 covers 15 residues. This CDR3 is CASSSPGTGVGEQYF. CDR3 DNA sequence: TGTGCCAGCAGTTCGCCCGGGACAGGGGTGGGCGAGCAGTACTTC.

The rearrangement joins TRBV6-5 to TRBJ2-7; 8 nucleotides match TRBD2. The length of the CDR3 is 14 residues. Germline V gives CDR1 MNHEY, CDR2 SVGAGI. With V trimmed by 8 bases and J by 3 bases, 9 bases remained unmatched. CDR3 amino acids: CASGRLAYNYEQYF. CDR3 nucleotide sequence: TGTGCCAGCGGGAGACTAGCGTATAACTACGAGCAGTACTTC.

This chain joins TRBV28 and TRBJ2-4; D unresolved. Trimming cost V 5 bases and J 6 bases, with 14 bases left between them. Looked up from germline, CDR1 is MDHEN and CDR2 is SYDVKM. This CDR3 has 14 amino acids. The CDR3 protein is CASSIGARGNIQYF. In nucleotides, the CDR3 is TGTGCCAGCAGTATAGGTGCTAGAGGAAACATTCAGTACTTC. Full variable domain (remainder filled in from reference TRBV28 and TRBJ2-4): DVKVTQSSRYLVKRTGEKVFLECVQDMDHENMFWYRQDPGLGLRLIYFSYDVKMKEKGDIPEGYSVSREKKERFSLILESASTNQTSMYLCASSIGARGNIQYFGAGTRLSVL.

The V gene is TRBV18, the J gene TRBJ2-1; D perhaps matches TRBD1 (5 bases). The CDR3 has 15 amino acids. Trimming left V 3 bases short and J 4 bases short, with 13 bases between. Germline CDR1 KGHSH, CDR2 LQKENI. The DNA for the CDR3 is TGTGCCAGCTCACCGATTCGGCAGGGTTACAATGAGCAGTTCTTC. Translated, it gives CASSPIRQGYNEQFF. Full variable domain (rest looked up from reference TRBV18 and TRBJ2-1): NAGVMQNPRHLVRRRGQEARLRCSPMKGHSHVYWYRQLPEEGLKFMVYLQKENIIDESGMPKERFSAEFPKEGPSILRIQQVVRGDSAAYFCASSPIRQGYNEQFFGPGTRLTVL.

Note on this clone: Other DNA sequences in the same sample also yield this CDR3. V gene TRBV27 combines with J gene TRBJ1-5; TRBD1 agrees at 9 bases. From germline, CDR1 is MNHEY and CDR2 SMNVEV (reference sequence). The CDR3 loop spans 14 amino acids. V lost 6 bases, J lost 5 bases, and 5 bases stayed unmatched. The CDR3 sequence is CASSIRQGDQPQHF. Written as DNA, the CDR3 is TGTGCCAGCAGCATCAGACAGGGGGATCAGCCCCAGCATTTT.

The chain has TRBV10-3 and TRBJ2-5; the D gene is possibly TRBD2 (5 bases). Looked up from germline, CDR1 is ENHRY and CDR2 is SYGVKD. The CDR3 contains 12 residues. The V gene lost 10 bases and the J gene lost 4 bases, with 13 bases spanning the gap. The CDR3 loop reads CATQDGVETQYF. CDR3 in DNA: TGTGCCACCCAGGACGGGGTAGAGACCCAGTACTTC.

The chain is built from TRBV5-3 and TRBJ1-5, with D perhaps TRBD1 (6 bases). TRBV5-3 is filed as an ORF, its function uncertain. The CDR3 extends over 18 amino acids. Deletions cut 7 bases from V and 0 bases from J, with 23 bases between. In nucleotides, the CDR3 is TGTGCCAGACACGAACATCGGGGGGCTACTTTTAGCAATCAGCCCCAGCATTTT. Translating it yields CARHEHRGATFSNQPQHF.

This clone appeared a single time. The chain is built from TRBV7-9 and TRBJ2-5, with D uncertain. The DNA matches TRBJ2-7 better at its end, which makes the J call doubtful. Germline V gene data show CDR1 as SEHNR and CDR2 as FQNEAQ (reference sequence). The CDR3 extends over 13 amino acids. CDR3 sequence reads: CASSLDISYEQYF. Written as DNA, the CDR3 is TGTGCCAGCAGCCTCGACATCTCCTACGAGCAGTACTTC.

J is TRBJ2-2 and V is TRBV7-8; tentatively, D is TRBD2 (5 bases). The CDR3 is 13 amino acids. V lost 8 bases to trimming and J lost 5 bases, with 12 bases between them. The germline V gene has CDR1 SGHVS and CDR2 FQNEAQ. The CDR3 reads CASSSGETGELFF. The CDR3 DNA sequence: TGTGCCAGCTCCTCCGGGGAAACCGGGGAGCTGTTTTTT.

The gene calls are TRBV6-5 and TRBJ2-7; D not resolved. The CDR3 consists of 14 residues. Looked up from germline, CDR1 is MNHEY and CDR2 is SVGAGI. The V end was cut by 2 bases, the J end by 2 bases, with 10 bases between. CDR3 nucleotide sequence: TGTGCCAGCAGTTACATGGGCACGGCCTACGAGCAGTACTTC. It is translated as CASSYMGTAYEQYF.

A single count supports this clone. V and J are TRBV5-3 and TRBJ1-5; 10 positions agree with TRBD1. TRBV5-3 is marked as an open reading frame, function uncertain. CDR3 size: 17 residues. The V gene end was trimmed by 4 bases and the J gene end by 4 bases; junction bases not matched to a gene: 11. In nucleotides, the CDR3 is TGTGCCAGAAGCGGGAACCGGGACAGGGGTTGGAATCAGCCCCAGCATTTT. Translating it yields CARSGNRDRGWNQPQHF.

V gene TRBV28 combines with J gene TRBJ2-1, with TRBD2 matching 9 bases. This CDR3 spans 19 amino acids. Germline CDR1 MDHEN, CDR2 SYDVKM. Germline trimming cut 6 bases from V and 1 base from J; bases unmatched to any gene: 16. The CDR3 loop is CASSLEGEGSGGSYNEQFF. In DNA, the CDR3 is TGTGCCAGCAGCCTAGAAGGGGAGGGGAGCGGGGGGTCCTACAATGAGCAGTTCTTC.